The 12 T cell receptor beta chains below come from one sample, sequenced in a study of a mutant IDH1 vaccine in newly diagnosed glioma. No cognate antigen is known for these TCRs. Indicated time point: week 11, during vaccination. Each dose of the vaccine consisted of 300 ug of mutant IDH1 20-mer peptide, with topical imiquimod. TCRdb keeps only in-frame clones here, not all; method: immunoSEQ multiplex PCR. The sample has about 36,000 clones; roughly 80% are singletons. The sequences come from peripheral blood mononuclear cells (PBMCs), collected from a glioma patient whose treatment included an IDH1 peptide vaccine. All receptors derive from a woman aged 25 to 39 with glioma. Some clones in this sample may be carry-over from other donors' samples.

This chain joins TRBV7-9 and TRBJ2-2; no definite D call. Trimming stripped 4 bases from V and 6 bases from J, with 9 bases between. The CDR3 is 13 amino acids. Looked up from germline, CDR1 is SEHNR and CDR2 is FQNEAQ (reference sequence). The CDR3 sequence: CASSSIGSGELFF. As DNA, the CDR3 is TGTGCCAGCAGCTCGATCGGGTCCGGGGAGCTGTTTTTT.

The chain employs TRBV11-2 and TRBJ2-7; possibly TRBD2 for D (5 bases). The length of the CDR3 is 12 residues. Trimming stripped 6 bases from V and 4 bases from J, with 10 bases between. The germline gives CDR1 SGHAT, CDR2 FQNNGV. Here the CDR3 reads CASRGDPYEQYF. For the CDR3, the DNA is TGTGCCAGCAGGGGAGACCCATACGAGCAGTACTTC.

The CDR3 spells CAWSVGSSGANVLTF. CDR3 nucleotides: TGTGCCTGGAGTGTAGGTAGCTCTGGGGCCAACGTCCTGACTTTC. The chain is built from TRBV30 and TRBJ2-6; no clear D. Trimming removed 0 bases from V and 0 bases from J, with 6 bases in between. Germline V gene data show CDR1 as GTSNPN and CDR2 as SVGIG (reference sequence). The length of the CDR3 is 15 residues.

The rearrangement links TRBV25-1 to TRBJ2-2; 9 positions agree with TRBD1. This CDR3 comprises 17 residues. Per germline, CDR1 MGHDK and CDR2 SYGVNS. Germline trimming cut 2 bases from V and 1 base from J; bases unmatched to any gene: 5. CDR3 protein: CASSEAPGQGNTGELFF. The DNA of the CDR3 is TGTGCCAGCAGTGAAGCCCCGGGACAGGGGAACACCGGGGAGCTGTTTTTT.

The gene calls are TRBV9 and TRBJ2-1, with D hard to call. This CDR3 has 16 residues. Between the trimmed V and J ends, which lost 3 bases and 2 bases, there was a span of 15 bases. Germline CDR1 and CDR2: SGDLS and YYNGEE. In DNA, the CDR3 is TGTGCCAGCAGCGCCGTGACACGGGCCCCCTACAATGAGCAGTTCTTC. The encoded protein is CASSAVTRAPYNEQFF.

This chain connects TRBV13 to TRBJ2-1; TRBD2 agrees at 14 bases. Germline-derived CDR1 and CDR2 are PRHDT and FYEKMQ (reference sequence). The CDR3 extends over 16 amino acids. Trimming removed 4 bases from V and 9 bases from J; junction bases left unmatched: 8. In nucleotides, the CDR3 is TGTGCCAGCAGCTGGGGGACTAGCGGGAGCGCGGCTGAGCAGTTCTTC. Translated: CASSWGTSGSAAEQFF.

In its sample, this clone was seen a few times. This chain joins TRBV10-3 and TRBJ2-2; the D is unclear. This CDR3 region has 16 residues. Germline CDR1 reads ENHRY; CDR2 reads SYGVKD. Trimming removed 4 bases at V and 1 base at J, with 13 bases between. The CDR3 bases are TGTGCCATCAGTGCCATCTTTGACTTGAACACCGGGGAGCTGTTTTTT. Translating gives CAISAIFDLNTGELFF.

The chain recombines TRBV30 with TRBJ2-5; 10 bases align to TRBD1. The DNA matches TRBJ2-7 better at its end, which makes the J call doubtful. In germline, CDR1 is GTSNPN, CDR2 SVGIG (reference sequence). The CDR3 runs 14 residues. The CDR3 DNA is TGTGCCTGGAGTCACGGGACAGGGGATTACGAGCAGTACTTC. Protein: CAWSHGTGDYEQYF.

This clone was seen a single time. The chain combines TRBV30 with TRBJ2-1; D is perhaps TRBD2 (5 bases). The germline CDR1 and CDR2 sequences are GTSNPN and SVGIG (reference sequence). The CDR3 has 13 amino acids. V was clipped by 2 bases and J by 4 bases, with 9 bases between them. The CDR3: CAWSTGIYNEQFF. DNA for the CDR3: TGTGCCTGGAGTACGGGAATATACAATGAGCAGTTCTTC.

The chain couples TRBV6-5 to TRBJ1-3; D not certain. Per germline, CDR1 MNHEY and CDR2 SVGAGI. Trimming removed 6 bases at V and 1 base at J, with 10 bases between. This CDR3 is 14 amino acids long. CDR3 in DNA: TGTGCCAGCAGCCCATCCAGGTCTGGAAACACCATATATTTT. Translating gives CASSPSRSGNTIYF.

In this sample, this clone turned up once. The chain has TRBV7-2 and TRBJ2-7; D remains ambiguous. Germline V gene lookup returns CDR1 SGHTA and CDR2 FQGNSA. Trimming shortened V by 5 bases and J by 1 base, and 21 bases separated the two germline ends. The CDR3 runs 17 residues. CDR3 sequence (DNA): TGTGCCAGCAGCCAACTAAATCTAGTACCCTCGTCCTACGAGCAGTACTTC. This gives the protein CASSQLNLVPSSYEQYF.

The rearrangement joins TRBV2 to TRBJ1-5; D uncertain. V was trimmed by 5 bases and J by 5 bases, leaving 7 bases between them. The CDR3 consists of 12 residues. The V gene's germline CDR1 is SNHLY and CDR2 FYNNEI. CDR3 sequence: CASSIGDQPQHF. The CDR3 nucleotides are TGTGCCAGCAGTATCGGGGATCAGCCCCAGCATTTT.